This paragraph reports one TCR beta chain. Only in-frame clones appear in the TCRdb table, and some are missing; sequencing was by immunoSEQ multiplex PCR. The table lists over 15,000 clones, roughly three quarters of them singletons. This sample is part of a study of sequential checkpoint blockade in melanoma. Sample treatment: randomized to nivolumab then ipilimumab (arm A) or the reverse (arm B). Patients had received no earlier DNA-damaging chemotherapy. This receptor was identified in a human donor with melanoma. The material was CD8+ T cells sorted from blood (inferred from file names), obtained from a patient given nivolumab and ipilimumab in sequence.

CDR3 in DNA: TGTGCCAGCAGTTTGGGCAGGGCGAAAGGCACTGAAGCTTTCTTT. Its protein is CASSLGRAKGTEAFF. The rearrangement joins TRBV28 to TRBJ1-1; D perhaps matches TRBD1 (5 bases). Germline V CDR1 and CDR2: MDHEN, SYDVKM. This CDR3 has 15 residues. The germline V and J ends were trimmed by 3 bases and 4 bases, with 15 bases remaining between them.